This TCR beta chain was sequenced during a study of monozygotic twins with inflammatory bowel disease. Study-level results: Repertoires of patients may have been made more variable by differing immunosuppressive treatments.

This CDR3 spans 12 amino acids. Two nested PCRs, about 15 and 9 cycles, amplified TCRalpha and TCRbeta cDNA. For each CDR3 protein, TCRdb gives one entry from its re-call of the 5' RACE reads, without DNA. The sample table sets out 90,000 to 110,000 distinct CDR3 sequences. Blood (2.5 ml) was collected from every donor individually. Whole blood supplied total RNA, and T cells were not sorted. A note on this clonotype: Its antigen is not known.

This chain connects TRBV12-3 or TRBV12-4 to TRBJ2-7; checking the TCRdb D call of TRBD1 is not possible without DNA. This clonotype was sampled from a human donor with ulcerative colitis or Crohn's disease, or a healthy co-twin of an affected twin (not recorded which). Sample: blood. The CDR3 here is CASSGGRYEQYF.